This T cell receptor (beta chain) derives from a study of T cell responses to AZD1222 COVID-19 vaccine. Study observations and caveats: Unmutated variant regions are reportedly targeted by nearly half of spike-specific TCRs. Repertoires in all cases were sampled only once the peak T cell response had passed. White British ancestry dominated among donors, who included more females, and clonal diversity was possibly underestimated. Baseline antibody screening turned up just six seropositive AZD1222 recipients.

This clone was seen only once. The target antigen is unknown. Repertoires were generated with immunoSEQ multiplex PCR, while TCRdb's copy carries only in-frame clones and drops some. The table lists 120,000 or so clones, 85% to 90% of them singletons, with 3.1% in the top ten. Source: peripheral blood, taken on day 0 of AZD1222 vaccination. This sequence originates from an adult in good health.

CDR3 coding DNA: TGTGCCAGCAGTTTATCGGCAGGGGGTCCCTATGGCTACACCTTC. Protein product: CASSLSAGGPYGYTF. J is TRBJ1-2 and V is TRBV27; 7 nucleotides line up with TRBD1. This CDR3 has 15 residues. In germline, CDR1 is MNHEY, CDR2 SMNVEV (reference sequence). Trimming at V came to 0 bases and at J to 4 bases, leaving 5 bases not matched to a gene.